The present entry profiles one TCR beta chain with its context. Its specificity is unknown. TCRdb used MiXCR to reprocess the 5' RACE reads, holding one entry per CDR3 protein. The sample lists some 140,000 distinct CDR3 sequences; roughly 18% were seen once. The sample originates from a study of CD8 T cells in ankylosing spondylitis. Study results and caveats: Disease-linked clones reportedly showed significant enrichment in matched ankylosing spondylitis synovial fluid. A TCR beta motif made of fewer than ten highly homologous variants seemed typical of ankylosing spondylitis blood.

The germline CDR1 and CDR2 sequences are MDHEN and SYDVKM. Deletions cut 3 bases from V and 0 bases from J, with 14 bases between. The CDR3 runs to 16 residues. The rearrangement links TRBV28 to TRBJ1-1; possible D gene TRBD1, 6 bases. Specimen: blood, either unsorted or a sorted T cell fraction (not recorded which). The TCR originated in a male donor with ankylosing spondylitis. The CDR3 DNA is TGTGCCAGCAGTTTGGGGGGGCACAGGCTGAACACTGAAGCTTTCTTT. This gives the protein CASSLGGHRLNTEAFF.